The 21 T cell receptor beta chains listed next were all sequenced from one sample in a study of cytomegalovirus exposure and HLA in healthy donors. PCR involved 60 Vbeta and 13 Jbeta primers. TCRdb's copy holds only in-frame clones and misses some; the assay was immunoSEQ multiplex PCR. The sample holds around 140,000 clones. The material sequenced was PBMCs. All receptors derive from a male donor in good health and CMV-seronegative.

The chain carries TRBV7-2 and TRBJ2-7, with D possibly being TRBD2 (5 bases). V lost 2 bases, J lost 3 bases, and 11 bases lay in between. This CDR3 spans 14 amino acids. Germline CDR1 SGHTA, CDR2 FQGNSA. CDR3: CASSLSRRFYEQYF. The DNA of the CDR3 is TGTGCCAGCAGCTTAAGCAGGAGGTTCTACGAGCAGTACTTC. The entire variable domain, with the rest obtained from reference TRBV7-2 and TRBJ2-7, is as follows: GAGVSQSPSNKVTEKGKDVELRCDPISGHTALYWYRQSLGQGLEFLIYFQGNSAPDKSGLPSDRFSAERTGGSVSTLTIQRTQQEDSAVYLCASSLSRRFYEQYFGPGTRLTVT.

The V call is TRBV29-1, the J call TRBJ2-5, with 8 bases lining up with TRBD2. The germline V gene encodes CDR1 SQVTM and CDR2 ANQGSEA. The V and J ends lost 6 bases and 1 base, in that order; junction bases with no gene match: 10. The CDR3 sequence is 15 residues long. CDR3 DNA: TGCAGCGTACGCCTCCCCGGGGGGGCCCAAGAGACCCAGTACTTC. This gives the protein CSVRLPGGAQETQYF.

The V gene is TRBV11-2, the J gene TRBJ1-4, with 11 positions matching TRBD1. Looked up from germline, CDR1 is SGHAT and CDR2 is FQNNGV. Trimming removed 3 bases from V and 8 bases from J; junction bases left unmatched: 5. The CDR3 totals 15 residues. The CDR3 nucleotides read TGTGCCAGCAGCTTGGGGACAGGGGGAAGCGAAAAACTGTTTTTT. This codes for CASSLGTGGSEKLFF.

The chain's CDR3 is CASSSRLQGNEQYF. CDR3 coding DNA: TGTGCCAGCAGTTCTAGACTACAGGGTAACGAGCAGTACTTC. The rearrangement joins TRBV28 to TRBJ2-7, with D possibly being TRBD1 (6 bases). The CDR3 sequence is 14 residues long. The germline V gene has CDR1 MDHEN and CDR2 SYDVKM. The V gene lost 4 bases and the J gene lost 5 bases, with 15 bases spanning the gap.

This chain joins TRBV28 and TRBJ2-1; 7 nucleotides line up with TRBD1. This CDR3 spans 15 amino acids. Germline V gives CDR1 MDHEN, CDR2 SYDVKM. V gave up 8 bases and J gave up 7 bases; unmatched junction bases: 14. The CDR3 nucleotides are TGTGCCAGCTTGACAGGGAAATTCTCTGGGAATGAGCAGTTCTTC. Its translation is CASLTGKFSGNEQFF.

The chain couples TRBV9 to TRBJ1-1; tentative D call: TRBD1 (6 bases). The germline V gene has CDR1 SGDLS and CDR2 YYNGEE. The length of the CDR3 is 17 residues. V lost 1 base and J lost 0, with 16 bases in between. CDR3 region: CASSVTPLGQMNTEAFF. CDR3 DNA sequence: TGTGCCAGCAGCGTAACCCCCCTAGGACAGATGAACACTGAAGCTTTCTTT. The whole variable domain, filled in from reference TRBV9 and TRBJ1-1, reads DSGVTQTPKHLITATGQRVTLRCSPRSGDLSVYWYQQSLDQGLQFLIQYYNGEERAKGNILERFSAQQFPDLHSELNLSSLELGDSALYFCASSVTPLGQMNTEAFFGQGTRLTVV.

The chain employs TRBV6-1 and TRBJ1-5; TRBD1 aligns across 9 bases. The CDR3 length is 17 residues. Trimming removed 1 base from V and 0 bases from J; junction bases left unmatched: 4. In germline, CDR1 is MNHNS, CDR2 SASEGT. The CDR3 region is CASSEGTGAHSNQPQHF. The CDR3 nucleotides read TGTGCCAGCAGTGAAGGGACAGGGGCCCATAGCAATCAGCCCCAGCATTTT.

The V and J genes are TRBV5-4 and TRBJ2-7; 13 positions match TRBD2. Germline values: CDR1 SGHNT, CDR2 YYREEE (reference sequence). The CDR3 has 16 amino acids. Germline trimming cut 5 bases from V and 0 bases from J; bases unmatched to any gene: 5. Here the CDR3 DNA reads TGTGCCAGCAGTCGCGGACTAGCGGGGGTCTCCTACGAGCAGTACTTC. Its protein is CASSRGLAGVSYEQYF.

The chain carries TRBV6-4 and TRBJ2-1; 11 bases are a match to TRBD2. From germline, CDR1 is MRHNA and CDR2 SNTAGT. V was clipped by 2 bases and J by 8 bases; unmatched bases: 5. This CDR3 contains 15 residues. The DNA of the CDR3 is TGTGCCAGCAGTGACAGTAGCGGGAGGGCCGATGAGCAGTTCTTC. This encodes CASSDSSGRADEQFF.

The genes are TRBV30 and TRBJ1-1; D possibly corresponds to TRBD1 (5 bases). V was cut by 6 bases and J by 0 bases, with 14 bases left in between. This CDR3 is built from 14 residues. Germline-derived CDR1 and CDR2 are GTSNPN and SVGIG (reference sequence). The CDR3 loop is CACSTGALNTEAFF. The CDR3 bases are TGTGCCTGTTCCACTGGGGCCCTGAACACTGAAGCTTTCTTT.

This chain links TRBV5-6 with TRBJ2-5, with TRBD2 matching 12 bases. The CDR3 consists of 17 residues. CDR1 and CDR2 from the germline V gene are SGHDT and YYEEEE. Unmatched junction bases numbered 14, after V lost 2 bases and J lost 9 bases. In DNA form, the CDR3 reads TGTGCCAGCAGCTTATCTCCGGGACTAGCGGGTCGTTGGGCCCAGTACTTC. Its translation: CASSLSPGLAGRWAQYF.

The CDR3 DNA is TGCGCCAGCAGCCATAGGGACAGAACAACCGGGGAGCTGTTTTTT. Translated: CASSHRDRTTGELFF. The V and J genes are TRBV4-3 and TRBJ2-2, with 7 bases lining up with TRBD1. The CDR3 is 15 residues long. The germline V gene encodes CDR1 LGHNA and CDR2 YSLEER. J lost 5 bases, V lost 3 bases, and 6 bases had no gene match.

The chain recombines TRBV13 with TRBJ2-1; tentative D call: TRBD1 (6 bases). Trimming shortened V by 2 bases and J by 0 bases, and 14 bases separated the two germline ends. The length of the CDR3 is 17 residues. Germline V lookup: CDR1 PRHDT, CDR2 FYEKMQ (reference sequence). CDR3 amino acids: CASSLYRAHFSYNEQFF. Written as DNA, the CDR3 is TGTGCCAGCAGCTTATACAGGGCACATTTCTCCTACAATGAGCAGTTCTTC.

This chain links TRBV6-5 with TRBJ2-7, with TRBD1 matching 9 bases. The CDR3 spans 15 residues. CDR1 is MNHEY and CDR2 is SVGAGI in the germline V gene. Losses at the gene ends were 5 bases for V and 2 bases for J; bases not matched to a gene: 7. In DNA, the CDR3 is TGTGCCAGCAGTCCTAGCCGGGACAGGGCCTACGAGCAGTACTTC. The encoded protein is CASSPSRDRAYEQYF.

V is TRBV25-1 and J is TRBJ2-7; D gene ambiguous. The CDR3 length is 14 residues. Germline CDR1 is MGHDK and CDR2 is SYGVNS. Trimming took 6 bases from V and 4 from J, leaving 16 bases between them. The CDR3 is CASRTPGDQYEQYF. In nucleotides, the CDR3 is TGTGCCAGCAGAACGCCAGGCGATCAATACGAGCAGTACTTC.

V is TRBV7-9 and J is TRBJ2-7, with no clear D. The CDR3 length is 12 residues. Trimming left V 2 bases short and J 4 bases short, with 6 bases between. Germline CDR1 is SEHNR and CDR2 is FQNEAQ (reference sequence). The CDR3 protein is CASSLTTYEQYF. The CDR3 DNA follows: TGTGCCAGCAGCTTAACTACGTACGAGCAGTACTTC.

The gene calls are TRBV5-6 and TRBJ1-5; 12 bases line up with TRBD1. Trimming at V came to 3 bases and at J to 4 bases, leaving 8 bases not matched to a gene. In germline, CDR1 is SGHDT, CDR2 YYEEEE. This CDR3 has 17 residues. The CDR3 DNA reads as TGTGCCAGCAGCTCTGCCGGGACAGGGGGCTGGAATCAGCCCCAGCATTTT. This sequence encodes CASSSAGTGGWNQPQHF.

The rearrangement links TRBV5-3 to TRBJ2-4, with TRBD1 matching over 10 bases. TRBV5-3 is classed as an ORF, of uncertain function. The CDR3 consists of 19 residues. V shed 3 bases, J shed 0 bases, and the junction held 12 bases outside the gene matches. The CDR3 nucleotides read TGTGCCAGAAGCTGGGGACAGGGGTGGGGTAAGGGAGCCAAAAACATTCAGTACTTC. Translation: CARSWGQGWGKGAKNIQYF.

The gene calls are TRBV29-1 and TRBJ1-2, with D perhaps TRBD1 (5 bases). This CDR3 has 16 residues. Trimming took off 2 bases at V and 3 bases at J, with 19 bases between the two ends. Germline loops: CDR1 SQVTM, CDR2 ANQGSEA. The CDR3 protein is CSVESMQGRGYYGYTF. The CDR3 DNA sequence: TGCAGCGTTGAAAGTATGCAGGGTCGGGGGTACTATGGCTACACCTTC.

J is TRBJ1-2 and V is TRBV5-8; 10 bases align to TRBD1. From germline, CDR1 is SGHTS and CDR2 YDEGEE. The CDR3 contains 13 residues. With 4 bases clipped from V and 5 bases from J, the junction kept 2 bases outside the gene matches. The CDR3 reads CASSRQGAYGYTF. As DNA, the CDR3 is TGTGCCAGCAGCAGACAGGGGGCGTATGGCTACACCTTC.

V and J are TRBV18 and TRBJ2-7, with D possibly matching TRBD1 (6 bases). Looked up from germline, CDR1 is KGHSH and CDR2 is LQKENI. This CDR3 comprises 16 residues. The V and J ends lost 1 base and 3 bases respectively, with 16 bases between them. CDR3 bases: TGTGCCAGCTCACCACAGAGCACAGGGAGATACTACGAGCAGTACTTC. It is translated as CASSPQSTGRYYEQYF. The whole variable domain, remainder taken from reference TRBV18 and TRBJ2-7, is NAGVMQNPRHLVRRRGQEARLRCSPMKGHSHVYWYRQLPEEGLKFMVYLQKENIIDESGMPKERFSAEFPKEGPSILRIQQVVRGDSAAYFCASSPQSTGRYYEQYFGPGTRLTVT.